This entry lists 28 T cell receptor beta chains sequenced from one sample in a study of blood T cell repertoires in COVID-19. Only in-frame clones appear in the TCRdb table, and some are missing; sequencing was by immunoSEQ multiplex PCR. In the table there are fewer than 500,000 clones, 86% of which are singletons. Source material: peripheral blood. These receptors were collected from a woman in her twenties or thirties with active or convalescent COVID-19.

This sequence joins TRBV27 and TRBJ1-1; 7 nucleotides line up with TRBD1. The V gene end was trimmed by 6 bases and the J gene end by 6 bases; junction bases not matched to a gene: 4. The CDR3 has 12 residues. The germline V gene encodes CDR1 MNHEY and CDR2 SMNVEV (reference sequence). CDR3 in amino acids: CASSQGVSEAFF. CDR3 in DNA: TGTGCCAGCAGCCAGGGGGTCTCTGAAGCTTTCTTT.

This chain connects TRBV3-1 (or the pseudogene TRBV3-2) to TRBJ2-2, with TRBD2 identical over 13 bases. Germline trimming cut 3 bases from V and 2 bases from J; bases unmatched to any gene: 9. The CDR3 consists of 19 residues. From germline, CDR1 is LGHDT and CDR2 YNNKEL (reference sequence). The CDR3 nucleotides read TGTGCCAGCAGCCAGGCGACTAGCGGGAGGCCTGGAAACACCGGGGAGCTGTTTTTT. This translates into CASSQATSGRPGNTGELFF.

This rearrangement joins TRBV5-1 to TRBJ2-7, with 8 bases that match TRBD1. V trimming: 2 bases; J trimming: 5 bases; junction bases outside the gene matches: 6. In germline, CDR1 is SGHRS, CDR2 YFSETQ. This CDR3 has 14 amino acids. The CDR3 loop is CASSFRTGSNEQYF. CDR3 nucleotides: TGCGCCAGCAGCTTTAGGACAGGGAGCAACGAGCAGTACTTC.

This chain connects TRBV2 to TRBJ2-1, with D possibly matching TRBD2 (6 bases). The germline V gene encodes CDR1 SNHLY and CDR2 FYNNEI. V was trimmed by 6 bases and J by 4 bases, leaving 16 bases between them. The CDR3 sequence is 15 residues long. CDR3: CASRKDASAYNEQFF. CDR3 nucleotide sequence: TGTGCCAGCAGGAAGGATGCTAGCGCATACAATGAGCAGTTCTTC.

J is TRBJ1-6 and V is TRBV5-1; 8 positions match TRBD1. There are 15 residues in the CDR3. Germline V gene sequence: CDR1 SGHRS, CDR2 YFSETQ. Trimming at V came to 4 bases and at J to 6 bases, leaving 6 bases not matched to a gene. CDR3 sequence: CASSLGQVGNSPLHF. The CDR3 DNA reads as TGCGCCAGCAGCCTGGGACAGGTCGGTAATTCACCCCTCCACTTT.

The V and J genes are TRBV5-1 and TRBJ2-2, with TRBD2 matching over 7 bases. The CDR3 covers 15 residues. The germline gives CDR1 SGHRS, CDR2 YFSETQ. V was clipped by 3 bases and J by 1 base; unmatched bases: 3. CDR3 region: CASSSAGENTGELFF. The CDR3 DNA is TGCGCCAGCAGCTCGGCGGGGGAGAACACCGGGGAGCTGTTTTTT.

The CDR3 nucleotides read TGTGCCAGCAGCTTGGGCGGATCTTATGGCTACACCTTC. Translating it yields CASSLGGSYGYTF. The chain employs TRBV5-5 and TRBJ1-2; D unresolved. V lost 0 bases to trimming and J lost 5 bases, with 8 bases between them. Germline loops: CDR1 SGHKS, CDR2 YYEKEE (reference sequence). This CDR3 comprises 13 residues.

The V call is TRBV6-5, the J call TRBJ1-5, with TRBD1 identical over 7 bases. The length of the CDR3 is 15 residues. CDR1 and CDR2 from the germline V gene are MNHEY and SVGAGI. The junction had 12 bases not matched to a gene; V was cut back by 7 bases and J by 6 bases. In nucleotides, the CDR3 is TGTGCCAGCAATTTTTTAGAGGGGGCGGTTCAGCCCCAGCATTTT. Translation gives CASNFLEGAVQPQHF.

The rearrangement joins TRBV2 to TRBJ2-1, with a tentative D call TRBD2 (6 bases). This CDR3 is 13 amino acids long. Germline CDR1 and CDR2: SNHLY and FYNNEI. Trimming took off 6 bases at V and 8 bases at J, with 14 bases between the two ends. The CDR3 DNA reads as TGTGCCAGCAGCCTCGGAGGGGTAGATGAGCAGTTCTTC. Its translation: CASSLGGVDEQFF. Looking up the rest from reference TRBV2 and TRBJ2-1 gives the full variable domain: EPEVTQTPSHQVTQMGQEVILRCVPISNHLYFYWYRQILGQKVEFLVSFYNNEISEKSEIFDDQFSVERPDGSNFTLKIRSTKLEDSAMYFCASSLGGVDEQFFGPGTRLTVL.

The chain has TRBV10-3 and TRBJ2-2; D possibly corresponds to TRBD2 (6 bases). Germline V gives CDR1 ENHRY, CDR2 SYGVKD. The CDR3 runs 14 residues. Trimming removed 9 bases from V and 4 bases from J, with 15 bases in between. The CDR3 coding sequence is TGTGCCATAGCCCGGGACTCCGCCACCGGGGAGCTGTTTTTT. Translation gives CAIARDSATGELFF.

The chain couples TRBV9 to TRBJ1-2; D is possibly TRBD1 (6 bases). The ends were cut back, 0 bases at V and 2 bases at J, with 17 bases in the middle. The germline CDR1 and CDR2 sequences are SGDLS and YYNGEE. CDR3 size: 17 residues. The CDR3 bases are TGTGCCAGCAGCGTAGAACAGGGAAGATTCCCCAACTATGGCTACACCTTC. As protein: CASSVEQGRFPNYGYTF.

The rearrangement links TRBV21-1 to TRBJ2-3; the table's TRBD1 call for D was not verified on the DNA. TRBV21-1 is a pseudogene. The CDR3 has 15 amino acids. The CDR3 region is CASSKLPQNTDTQYF. The CDR3 DNA follows: TGTGCCAGCAGCAAATTGCCACAGAACACAGATACGCAGTATTTT.

The rearrangement uses TRBV6-6 and TRBJ1-1; 7 positions match TRBD1. The length of the CDR3 is 13 residues. J lost 6 bases, V lost 6 bases, and 7 bases had no gene match. Germline values: CDR1 MNHNY, CDR2 SVGAGI (reference sequence). This chain's CDR3 is CASRLGQAPEAFF. CDR3 in DNA: TGTGCCAGCAGACTCGGACAGGCACCTGAAGCTTTCTTT.

Comments on this clone: Other nucleotide sequences from this sample produce the same CDR3. The rearrangement links TRBV6-5 to TRBJ1-2, with D hard to call. The ends were cut back, 3 bases at V and 2 bases at J, with 10 bases in the middle. The CDR3 consists of 14 residues. Looked up from germline, CDR1 is MNHEY and CDR2 is SVGAGI. DNA of the CDR3: TGTGCCAGCAGTTATGATCGAGCCAACTATGGCTACACCTTC. It translates to CASSYDRANYGYTF.

The rearrangement uses TRBV6-5 and TRBJ2-3; TRBD2 aligns across 7 bases. With V trimmed by 6 bases and J by 3 bases, 9 bases remained unmatched. Germline CDR1 reads MNHEY; CDR2 reads SVGAGI. The CDR3 consists of 15 residues. The CDR3 is CASSAQWEGTDTQYF. The CDR3 DNA sequence: TGTGCCAGCAGCGCCCAGTGGGAGGGGACAGATACGCAGTATTTT.

The CDR3 region is CASSPAGIGELFF. The CDR3 region has the DNA TGTGCCAGCTCACCGGCGGGGATCGGGGAGCTGTTTTTT. V gene TRBV18 combines with J gene TRBJ2-2; D possibly corresponds to TRBD2 (6 bases). Per germline, CDR1 KGHSH and CDR2 LQKENI. The CDR3 loop spans 13 amino acids. V lost 3 bases, J lost 7 bases, and 9 bases lay in between.

This clone has only one observation. V gene TRBV12-3 or TRBV12-4 combines with J gene TRBJ2-1, with D uncertain. V was pared by 3 bases and J by 5 bases, with 5 bases between. CDR3 length: 12 amino acids. DNA for the CDR3: TGTGCCAGCAGTTTTGGAGACAATGAGCAGTTCTTC. It yields the protein CASSFGDNEQFF.

V is TRBV7-8 and J is TRBJ1-4, with 7 bases that match TRBD1. Trimming cost V 5 bases and J 7 bases; bases outside gene matches: 13. This CDR3 has 16 amino acids. Germline V gives CDR1 SGHVS, CDR2 FQNEAQ. CDR3 nucleotides: TGTGCCAGCAGCCGAAATCGACAGGGTTTGGCTGAAAAACTGTTTTTT. Residues: CASSRNRQGLAEKLFF.

The rearrangement joins TRBV2 to TRBJ1-2, with no clear D. V lost 6 bases and J 2 bases, leaving 10 bases between the germline ends. The germline CDR1 and CDR2 sequences are SNHLY and FYNNEI. The CDR3 contains 13 residues. CDR3 sequence reads: CASRSRGNYGYTF. The CDR3 DNA sequence: TGTGCCAGCAGGTCCCGGGGAAACTATGGCTACACCTTC.

This clone appeared once. The CDR3 nucleotides read TGTGCCAGCAGGGGCGACAGGGCCGGCAATGAGCAGTTCTTC. Its protein product is CASRGDRAGNEQFF. The V call is TRBV6-6, the J call TRBJ2-1; TRBD1 matches 7 bases. After removal of 6 bases from V and 6 bases from J, the junction contained 8 bases not matched to a gene. CDR3 length: 14 residues. In germline, CDR1 is MNHNY, CDR2 SVGAGI (reference sequence).

The CDR3 region is CASSTGWWDRQGYTEAFF. CDR3 DNA sequence: TGTGCCAGTAGTACGGGTTGGTGGGACAGGCAGGGGTACACTGAAGCTTTCTTT. The rearrangement joins TRBV19 to TRBJ1-1; TRBD1 aligns across 8 bases. The V gene's germline CDR1 is LNHDA and CDR2 SQIVND (reference sequence). The trim removed 4 bases at V and 3 bases at J, leaving 16 bases unmatched. The CDR3 consists of 18 residues.

The J gene is TRBJ2-7, the V gene TRBV18, with TRBD1 matching 11 bases. The CDR3 is made up of 13 amino acids. The germline V gene has CDR1 KGHSH and CDR2 LQKENI. Trimming removed 6 bases from V and 5 bases from J; junction bases left unmatched: 3. The CDR3 coding sequence is TGTGCCAGCTCCCGGACAGGGGGCCACGAGCAGTACTTC. Translated, it gives CASSRTGGHEQYF.

This chain links TRBV27 with TRBJ1-2; D perhaps matches TRBD1 (5 bases). V dropped 3 bases and J dropped 6 bases, with 14 bases sitting between them. Germline CDR1 reads MNHEY; CDR2 reads SMNVEV (reference sequence). The CDR3 is 14 amino acids. CDR3 region: CASSLGRRGNGYTF. The CDR3 coding sequence is TGTGCCAGCAGTTTGGGGCGGCGGGGAAATGGCTACACCTTC.

This clone was detected only once. This CDR3 reads CASSEALRLTETQYF. CDR3 sequence (DNA): TGTGCCAGCAGTGAAGCGCTTCGCCTAACCGAGACCCAGTACTTC. This rearrangement joins TRBV2 to TRBJ2-5; D is unresolved. Per the germline V gene, CDR1 is SNHLY and CDR2 is FYNNEI. The CDR3 covers 15 residues. Trimming pared 0 bases from V and 5 bases from J, leaving 13 bases between.

This clone was picked up a small number of times. The chain joins TRBV7-9 to TRBJ2-5, with D unclear. Trimming pared 3 bases from V and 1 base from J, leaving 6 bases between. The CDR3 is made up of 13 amino acids. Germline lookup yields CDR1 SEHNR and CDR2 FQNEAQ (reference sequence). The CDR3 coding sequence is TGTGCCAGCAGCTTCGACTCCCAAGAGACCCAGTACTTC. Its protein is CASSFDSQETQYF.

The V call is TRBV6-5, the J call TRBJ1-4; 11 bases are shared with TRBD1. The CDR3 is made up of 15 amino acids. In germline, CDR1 is MNHEY, CDR2 SVGAGI. The V and J ends lost 6 bases and 4 bases, in that order; junction bases with no gene match: 4. CDR3 protein: CASSWGQGGNEKLFF. DNA of the CDR3: TGTGCCAGCAGCTGGGGACAGGGGGGTAATGAAAAACTGTTTTTT.

The rearrangement uses TRBV7-9 and TRBJ2-1; 14 bases agree with TRBD2. This CDR3 has 19 residues. Germline trimming cut 2 bases from V and 1 base from J; bases unmatched to any gene: 7. Germline V gene lookup returns CDR1 SEHNR and CDR2 FQNEAQ (reference sequence). This CDR3 is CASSLRGLAGAISYNEQFF. Written as DNA, the CDR3 is TGTGCCAGCAGCTTACGGGGACTAGCGGGGGCTATTTCCTACAATGAGCAGTTCTTC.

The chain has TRBV4-2 and TRBJ2-1; 9 bases match TRBD1. This CDR3 region has 16 residues. Trimming removed 3 bases from V and 5 bases from J; junction bases left unmatched: 8. CDR1 and CDR2 (germline): LGHNA, YNFKEQ. The DNA for the CDR3 is TGTGCCAGCAGCCAGGGTACAGGGGGCAAGGACAATGAGCAGTTCTTC. Translating it yields CASSQGTGGKDNEQFF.